Sequencing of this TCR beta chain was carried out in a study of blood T cell repertoires in COVID-19 (TCRdb year 2020). As for the study more broadly: Collaborator samples came from the United States, Italy and Spain and covered acute and convalescent phases of COVID-19. The material from the prospective study consisted of cDNA or gDNA derived from T cells, B-cell-depleted T cells, or PBMCs. The dataset comprised deeply sampled blood TCRbeta repertoires from subjects exposed to, actively infected with, or recovered from COVID-19. The repertoires were released in a freely available public database intended as a resource for research on the immune response to SARS-CoV-2. The samples were drawn from two sources: the first 160 participants of the ongoing ImmuneRACE study, and over 950 subjects contributed by 6 global collaborators. A de-identified subject ID, COVID-19 status, age in years and sex were almost always included in the sample metadata. Where available, HLA class I and class II types were taken from metadata supplied by the sample provider and were not determined by assay-based typing.

TCRbeta CDR3 regions were amplified from genomic DNA using the immunoSEQ Assay, a bias-controlled multiplex PCR. The study's own analysis went as follows. Within the assay, amplification of reference gene primers was used to estimate how many nucleated cells each sample contained. Sequence reads were collapsed and filtered to measure the absolute abundance of every unique TCRbeta CDR3 rearrangement. For each sample, productive Simpson clonality was calculated as the square root of Simpson's diversity index over productive rearrangements. Here the immuneACCESS table is served through TCRdb, limited to in-frame sequences with V and J called. Missing clones are a known gap in these copies; in checked studies unresolved V genes cover under half, and the rest lacks a known reason. That table is the source of V, J and clone size, and D and trimming were worked out from the DNA. This sample lists just over 60,000 clones; roughly 84% were detected once. Approximately 20% of the sample lies in the top ten.

Comments on this clone: The antigen it binds to is not known. No qualities accompany the bases; no much larger clone lies one base away.

The investigation overall reported the following: How much clinical and demographic metadata was included differed by source and by participant, and the metadata was provided uncurated.

Based on the germline V gene, the CDR1 and CDR2 sequences are SGHRS and YFSETQ. The CDR3 has 16 amino acids, counting the end cysteine and phenylalanine. Only CDR3 DNA is held: 48 bases, read in frame from base 1. Clipping removes 3 bases from V and 5 bases from J, with 11 as the unmatched junction base count. The collaborating institutions used their own protocols to collect whole blood in K2EDTA tubes. For TCRbeta analysis, collaborators shipped samples as frozen whole blood, isolated PBMCs, or DNA extracted from either of those sample types. Sequenced: peripheral blood. The source is a woman aged 80 or over with active or convalescent COVID-19. The chain joins TRBV5-1 to TRBJ2-3; 8 central bases correspond to TRBD2. DNA sequence: TGCGCCAGCAGCTACAGAGCGCGGGGGGCTGGAGATACGCAGTATTTT. It specifies CASSYRARGAGDTQYF.